This T cell receptor (beta chain) originates from a study of T cell changes during pregnancy in multiple sclerosis. The repertoire was sequenced with immunoSEQ multiplex PCR; TCRdb's copy has only in-frame clones and lacks some. The sample yields about 46,000 clones, approximately 90% seen once. The receptor was derived from a female donor with multiple sclerosis, enrolled in a pregnancy study. Sequencing used CD8+ T cells from peripheral blood mononuclear cells, obtained in the second trimester of pregnancy.

The CDR3 protein is CASSIGQPGWSGNTIYF. The DNA of the CDR3 is TGTGCCAGTAGTATCGGACAGCCGGGATGGTCTGGAAACACCATATATTTT. The chain recombines TRBV19 with TRBJ1-3, with D maybe TRBD1 (6 bases). The germline V gene encodes CDR1 LNHDA and CDR2 SQIVND (reference sequence). V was shortened by 3 bases and J by 1 base, with 16 bases between the two germline ends. The CDR3 covers 17 residues.